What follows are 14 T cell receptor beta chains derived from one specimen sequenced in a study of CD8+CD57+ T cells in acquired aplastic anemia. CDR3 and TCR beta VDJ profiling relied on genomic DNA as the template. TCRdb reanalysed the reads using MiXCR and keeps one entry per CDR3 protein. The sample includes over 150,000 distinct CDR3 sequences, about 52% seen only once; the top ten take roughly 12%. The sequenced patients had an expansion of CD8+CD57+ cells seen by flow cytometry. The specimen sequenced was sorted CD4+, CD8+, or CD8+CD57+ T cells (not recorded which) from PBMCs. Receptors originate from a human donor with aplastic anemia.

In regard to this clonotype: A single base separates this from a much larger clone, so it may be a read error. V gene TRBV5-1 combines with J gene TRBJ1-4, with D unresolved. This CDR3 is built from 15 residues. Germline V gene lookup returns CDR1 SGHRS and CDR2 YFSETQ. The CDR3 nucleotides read TGCGCCAGCAGCCCTCGGGTAGCAACTAAGGAAAAACTGTTTTTT. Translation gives CASSPRVATKEKLFF.

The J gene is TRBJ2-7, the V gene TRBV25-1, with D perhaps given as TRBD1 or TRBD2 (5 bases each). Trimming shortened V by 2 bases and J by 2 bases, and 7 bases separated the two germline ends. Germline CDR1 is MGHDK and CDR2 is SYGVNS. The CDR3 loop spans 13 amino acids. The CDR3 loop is CASSEGTPYEQYF. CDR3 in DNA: TGTGCCAGCAGTGAAGGGACCCCCTACGAGCAGTACTTC.

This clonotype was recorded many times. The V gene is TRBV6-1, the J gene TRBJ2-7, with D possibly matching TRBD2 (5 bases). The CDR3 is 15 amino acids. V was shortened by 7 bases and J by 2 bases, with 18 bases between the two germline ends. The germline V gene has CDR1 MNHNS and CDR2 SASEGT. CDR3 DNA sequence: TGTGCCAGCAAGGAGGTGGGCTCCCGGGCCTACGAGCAGTACTTC. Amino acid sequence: CASKEVGSRAYEQYF.

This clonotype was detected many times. CDR3 nucleotides: TGTGCCAGCAGTTTAGGGCGGAACTACGAGCAGTACTTC. Amino acids: CASSLGRNYEQYF. The chain recombines TRBV12-3 or TRBV12-4 with TRBJ2-7; D is uncertain. CDR3 length equals 13 residues. The V and J ends lost 1 base and 3 bases respectively, with 7 bases between them.

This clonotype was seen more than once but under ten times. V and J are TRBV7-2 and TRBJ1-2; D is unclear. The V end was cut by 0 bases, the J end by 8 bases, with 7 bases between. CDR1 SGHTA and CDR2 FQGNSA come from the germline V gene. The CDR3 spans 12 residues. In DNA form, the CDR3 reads TGTGCCAGCAGCTTAGCGCTCCTCGGCTACACCTTC. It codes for CASSLALLGYTF.

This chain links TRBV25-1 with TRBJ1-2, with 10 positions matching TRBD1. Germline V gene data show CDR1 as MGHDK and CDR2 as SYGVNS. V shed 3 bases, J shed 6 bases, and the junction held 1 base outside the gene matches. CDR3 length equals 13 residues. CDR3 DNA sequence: TGTGCCAGCAGTGAGGGACAGGGGCATGGCTACACCTTC. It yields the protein CASSEGQGHGYTF.

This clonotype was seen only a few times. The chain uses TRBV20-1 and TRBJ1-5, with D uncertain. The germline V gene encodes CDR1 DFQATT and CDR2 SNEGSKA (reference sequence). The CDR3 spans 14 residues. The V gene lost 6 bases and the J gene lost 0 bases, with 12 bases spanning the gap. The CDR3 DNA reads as TGCAGTGCCCTCTCGGGGTATAGCAATCAGCCCCAGCATTTT. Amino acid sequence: CSALSGYSNQPQHF.

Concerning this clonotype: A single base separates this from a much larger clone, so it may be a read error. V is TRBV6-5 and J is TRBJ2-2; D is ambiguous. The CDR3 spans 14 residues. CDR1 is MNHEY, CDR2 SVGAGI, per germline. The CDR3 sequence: CVSSYSIGTGELFF. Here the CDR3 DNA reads TGTGTCAGCAGTTACTCGATTGGGACCGGGGAGCTGTTTTTT.

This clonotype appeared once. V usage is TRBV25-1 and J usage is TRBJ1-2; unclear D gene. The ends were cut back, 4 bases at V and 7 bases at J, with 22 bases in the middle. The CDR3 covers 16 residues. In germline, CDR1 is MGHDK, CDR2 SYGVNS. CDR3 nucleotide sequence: TGTGCCAGCAGTGCTCGTCCAGGCCCATGGGAGGCTGGCTACACCTTC. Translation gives CASSARPGPWEAGYTF.

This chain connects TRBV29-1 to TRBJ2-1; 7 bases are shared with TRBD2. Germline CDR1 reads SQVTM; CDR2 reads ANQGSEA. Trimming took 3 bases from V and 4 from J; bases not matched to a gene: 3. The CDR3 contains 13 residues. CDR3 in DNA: TGCAGCGTTGAGGGGGAGGGTTACAATGAGCAGTTCTTC. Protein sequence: CSVEGEGYNEQFF.

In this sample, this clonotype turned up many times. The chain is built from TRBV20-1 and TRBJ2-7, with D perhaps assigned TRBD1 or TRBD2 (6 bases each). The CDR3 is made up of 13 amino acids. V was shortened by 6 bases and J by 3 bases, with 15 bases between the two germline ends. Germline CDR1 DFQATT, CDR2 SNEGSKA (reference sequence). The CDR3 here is CSASGASLYEQYF. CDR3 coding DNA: TGCAGTGCCTCGGGGGCCTCCCTCTACGAGCAGTACTTC.

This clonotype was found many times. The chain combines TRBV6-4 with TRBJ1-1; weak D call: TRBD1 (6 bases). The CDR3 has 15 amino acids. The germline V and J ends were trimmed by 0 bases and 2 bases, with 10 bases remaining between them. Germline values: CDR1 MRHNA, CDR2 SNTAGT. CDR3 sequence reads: CASSDSKDSNTEAFF. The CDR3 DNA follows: TGTGCCAGCAGTGACTCGAAGGACAGTAACACTGAAGCTTTCTTT.

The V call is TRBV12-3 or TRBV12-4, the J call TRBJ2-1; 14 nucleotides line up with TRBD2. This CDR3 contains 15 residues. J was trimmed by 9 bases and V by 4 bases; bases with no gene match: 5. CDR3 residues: CASSSGTSGSIEQFF. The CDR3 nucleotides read TGTGCCAGCAGTTCCGGGACTAGCGGGAGTATTGAGCAGTTCTTC.

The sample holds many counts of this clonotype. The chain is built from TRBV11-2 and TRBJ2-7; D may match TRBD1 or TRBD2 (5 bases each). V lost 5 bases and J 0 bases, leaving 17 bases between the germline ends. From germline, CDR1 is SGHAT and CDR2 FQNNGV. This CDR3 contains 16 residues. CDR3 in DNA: TGTGCCAGCAGCCCACAGGACTTCGGAAGCTCCTACGAGCAGTACTTC. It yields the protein CASSPQDFGSSYEQYF.